Included here is one T cell receptor beta chain sequence, with context. Its target is unknown. The sample is drawn from a study of chemoradiotherapy in HPV16-positive cancers. Study results and caveats: The functional HPV-specific definition rests on just a couple of HPV16-positive patients. Candidate HPV-specific clones and E7-related TCR motifs grew in tumor during treatment.

Repertoires were sampled repeatedly during chemoradiotherapy. Sequenced by immunoSEQ multiplex PCR; TCRdb stores in-frame clones only, minus some. Among fewer than 9,500 clones, about 71% were seen once, and the ten largest hold 8% to 9.5%. The CDR3 extends over 18 amino acids. Trimming removed 4 bases at V and 0 bases at J, with 18 bases between. CDR1 and CDR2 (germline): MGHRA, YSYEKL. The chain is built from TRBV4-1 and TRBJ1-4; possibly TRBD1 for D (5 bases). The specimen was taken from a patient who underwent chemoradiotherapy. The TCR sequence derives from a human donor with HPV-associated anogenital cancer. The CDR3 sequence is CASSPSRLDSATNEKLFF. CDR3 in DNA: TGCGCCAGCAGCCCAAGTCGTCTCGACAGCGCAACTAATGAAAAACTGTTTTTT.